This T cell receptor beta chain emerged from a study of cytomegalovirus exposure and HLA in healthy donors. Study overall: As released early, the data held roughly 85 million unique TCRs from HLA-typed donors.

The V gene's germline CDR1 is GTSNPN and CDR2 SVGIG (reference sequence). V dropped 5 bases and J dropped 2; count of bases not matched to a gene: 6. CDR3 length: 15 residues. A note on this clone: No antigen is known for it.

Points from the study as a whole: Most TCRs appeared rarely, but some public TCRs recurred in many donors. Common viral pathogens (according to a later analysis) appeared linked to several of the most significant clusters.

PCR primers comprised 60 Vbeta and 13 Jbeta primers. This table comes from immunoSEQ multiplex PCR, and its TCRdb copy is limited to in-frame clones, with some not included. The sample has roughly 140,000 clones; 82% are singletons. The source material was PBMCs. The sequence derives from a man in his thirties or forties in good health and CMV-seropositive. The chain joins TRBV30 to TRBJ2-1; 10 positions match TRBD2. CDR3 loop: CAWQAGTSAYNEQFF. The CDR3 bases are TGTGCCTGGCAAGCCGGGACTAGCGCCTACAATGAGCAGTTCTTC. Based on the CDR3 plus reference TRBV30 and TRBJ2-1, the full variable domain is SQTIHQWPATLVQPVGSPLSLECTVEGTSNPNLYWYRQAAGRGLQLLFYSVGIGQISSEVPQNLSASRPQDRQFILSSKKLLLSDSGFYLCAWQAGTSAYNEQFFGPGTRLTVL.